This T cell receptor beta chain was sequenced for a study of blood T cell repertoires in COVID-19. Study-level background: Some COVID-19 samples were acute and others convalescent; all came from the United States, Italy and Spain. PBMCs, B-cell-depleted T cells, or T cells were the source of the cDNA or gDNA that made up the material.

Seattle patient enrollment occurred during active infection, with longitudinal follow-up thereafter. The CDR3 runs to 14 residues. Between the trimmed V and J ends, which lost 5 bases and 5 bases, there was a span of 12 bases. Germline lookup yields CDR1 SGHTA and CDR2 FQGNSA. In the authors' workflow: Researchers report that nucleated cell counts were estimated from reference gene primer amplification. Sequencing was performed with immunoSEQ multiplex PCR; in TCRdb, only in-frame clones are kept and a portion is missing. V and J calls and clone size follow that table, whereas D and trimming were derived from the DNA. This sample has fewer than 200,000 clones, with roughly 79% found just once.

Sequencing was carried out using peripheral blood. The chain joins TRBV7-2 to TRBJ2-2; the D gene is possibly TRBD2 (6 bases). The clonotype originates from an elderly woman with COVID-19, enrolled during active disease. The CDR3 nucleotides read TGTGCCAGCAGCCCACTCAGCGGGACCGGGGAGCTGTTTTTT. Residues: CASSPLSGTGELFF.